This paragraph reports one TCR beta chain. This sample is part of a study of T cells in Graves' hyperthyroidism and ophthalmopathy. The length of the CDR3 is 14 residues. Trimming cost V 6 bases and J 4 bases, with 17 bases left between them. CDR1 and CDR2 (germline): DFQATT, SNEGSKA (reference sequence). Authors of the study amplified TCR beta CDR3 regions from RNA transcripts. TCR CDR3 regions were first amplified by RT-PCR with HTBI primers. TCRdb redid the calling of the multiplex PCR reads with MiXCR, one entry per CDR3 protein. The sample contains 500,000 to 750,000 distinct CDR3 sequences, about 15% of which appear only once.

The chain recombines TRBV20-1 with TRBJ2-3; maybe TRBD2 (5 bases). The TCR originated in a woman between 25 and 40 years old with Graves' hyperthyroidism. Input material: blood. This CDR3 reads CSALSWEWSDTQYF. DNA for the CDR3: TGCAGTGCCCTCTCGTGGGAGTGGTCAGATACGCAGTATTTT.